Presented here are 31 T cell receptor beta chains from one specimen sequenced in a study of post-analysis software for immune sequencing data. Study-wide findings and caveats: In patients, TRBV5-6, TRBV5-1 and TRBV20-1 belonged to five or six TRBV segments found more frequently than in controls.

The TCR beta cDNA libraries contained unique molecular identifiers. Each CDR3 protein is one row after TCRdb ran MiXCR on the PCR reads. The data show about 770,000 distinct CDR3 sequences, with around 42% seen just once and just under 5% held by the top ten. Their cognate antigens are unknown. The sequenced material came from blood. These receptors all come from a girl aged 5 to 17 with multiple sclerosis.

On this clonotype: No DNA is shown, since the ends of the CDR3 on it are uncertain; the CDR3 is the one TCRdb lists. The rearrangement uses TRBV20-1 and TRBJ1-2; the listed D gene, TRBD1, was not tested against the DNA. With termini counted, the CDR3 has 14 amino acids. Germline V gene data show CDR1 as DFQATT and CDR2 as SNEGSKA (reference sequence). CDR3 region: CSARRGGASYSCTF.

There are many counts of this clonotype. The chain links TRBV20-1 to TRBJ2-3; D not resolved. The CDR3 covers 12 residues. V lost 1 base, J lost 1 base, and 3 bases lay in between. Germline loops: CDR1 DFQATT, CDR2 SNEGSKA (reference sequence). CDR3 coding DNA: TGCAGTGCTAGAGTCGGCACAGATACGCAGTATTTT. Its protein product is CSARVGTDTQYF.

The J gene is TRBJ2-7, the V gene TRBV4-2, with D perhaps TRBD1 (5 bases). V lost 1 base and J lost 4, with 11 bases in between. The CDR3 is 14 amino acids. Germline assignment: CDR1 LGHNA and CDR2 YNFKEQ. The CDR3 sequence: CASSQAVGVYEQYF. The CDR3 DNA reads as TGTGCCAGCAGCCAAGCTGTAGGGGTATACGAGCAGTACTTC.

A few counts support this clonotype. This chain connects TRBV20-1 to TRBJ2-4; 7 nucleotides line up with TRBD2. Matching the DNA end better, TRBJ2-7 makes the J call doubtful. Per the germline V gene, CDR1 is DFQATT and CDR2 is SNEGSKA (reference sequence). The CDR3 is made up of 13 amino acids. Here the CDR3 DNA reads TGCAGTGGCCTACCTGGGACTACCTACGAGCAGTACTTC. Encoded protein: CSGLPGTTYEQYF.

The chain employs TRBV24-1 and TRBJ2-1, with a tentative D call TRBD2 (6 bases). Trimming stripped 5 bases from V and 4 bases from J, with 14 bases between. The CDR3 has 15 amino acids. The germline CDR1 and CDR2 sequences are KGHDR and SFDVKD. CDR3 in DNA: TGTGCCACCAGTGCCGCGACTAGGGGTTACAATGAGCAGTTCTTC. Translation: CATSAATRGYNEQFF.

This clonotype showed up just a few times. V usage is TRBV28 and J usage is TRBJ2-4; no reliable D call. The germline CDR1 and CDR2 sequences are MDHEN and SYDVKM. V lost 1 base, J lost 13 bases, and 11 bases lay in between. The CDR3 has 12 residues. The CDR3 sequence: CASSLSANPQYF. In nucleotides, the CDR3 is TGTGCCAGCAGTTTATCAGCAAACCCGCAGTACTTC.

The V gene is TRBV11-3, the J gene TRBJ2-3; D may be TRBD2 (5 bases). CDR1 and CDR2 (germline): SGHNT, YENEEA. V lost 4 bases and J 6 bases, leaving 14 bases between the germline ends. This CDR3 comprises 14 residues. Here the CDR3 DNA reads TGTGCCAGCAGCTCGAGGGCCCAAGGGGATACGCAGTATTTT. Protein sequence: CASSSRAQGDTQYF.

The chain joins TRBV5-1 to TRBJ2-1; no clear D. V was clipped by 4 bases and J by 0 bases, with 17 bases between them. The CDR3 has 17 amino acids. Germline assignment: CDR1 SGHRS and CDR2 YFSETQ. CDR3 amino acids: CASSLHGPTSSYNEQFF. DNA for the CDR3: TGCGCCAGCAGCCTTCATGGCCCTACGAGCTCCTACAATGAGCAGTTCTTC.

The J gene is TRBJ2-5, the V gene TRBV2, with unresolved D. With 7 bases removed from V and 3 bases from J, the gap between germline ends came to 9 bases. Germline V gives CDR1 SNHLY, CDR2 FYNNEI. The CDR3 has 12 amino acids. DNA for the CDR3: TGTGCCAGCACGTGGGCTGAAGAGACCCAGTACTTC. Encoded protein: CASTWAEETQYF. The variable domain in full, with the rest retrieved from reference TRBV2 and TRBJ2-5, is EPEVTQTPSHQVTQMGQEVILRCVPISNHLYFYWYRQILGQKVEFLVSFYNNEISEKSEIFDDQFSVERPDGSNFTLKIRSTKLEDSAMYFCASTWAEETQYFGPGTRLLVL.

V and J are TRBV6-2 or TRBV6-3 and TRBJ2-5; 13 bases fit TRBD2. CDR3 size: 15 residues. The germline gives CDR1 MNHEY, CDR2 SVGEGT. After removal of 6 bases from V and 4 bases from J, the junction contained 5 bases not matched to a gene. The CDR3 DNA sequence: TGTGCCAGCAGACTAGCGGGAGGGCCCCCAGAGACCCAGTACTTC. It encodes CASRLAGGPPETQYF.

The genes are TRBV7-2 and TRBJ1-4; possibly TRBD1 for D (6 bases). Germline CDR1 and CDR2: SGHTA and FQGNSA. Trimming shortened V by 0 bases and J by 8 bases, and 10 bases separated the two germline ends. This CDR3 comprises 14 residues. The CDR3 bases are TGTGCCAGCAGCTTAGCGGCAGGGGTCGAAAAACTGTTTTTT. Protein product: CASSLAAGVEKLFF. Full variable domain (missing parts from reference TRBV7-2 and TRBJ1-4): GAGVSQSPSNKVTEKGKDVELRCDPISGHTALYWYRQSLGQGLEFLIYFQGNSAPDKSGLPSDRFSAERTGGSVSTLTIQRTQQEDSAVYLCASSLAAGVEKLFFGSGTQLSVL.

This clonotype was seen at least ten times. The chain links TRBV7-2 to TRBJ2-1; 9 nucleotides agree with TRBD2. There are 17 residues in the CDR3. Unmatched junction bases numbered 11, after V lost 2 bases and J lost 6 bases. Germline V gene lookup returns CDR1 SGHTA and CDR2 FQGNSA. CDR3 in amino acids: CASSLISGGRASNEQFF. The CDR3 region has the DNA TGTGCCAGCAGCTTAATTTCCGGCGGGAGGGCCTCCAATGAGCAGTTCTTC.

This rearrangement joins TRBV9 to TRBJ2-7; D remains unclear. V dropped 0 bases and J dropped 7 bases, with 14 bases sitting between them. This CDR3 spans 14 amino acids. CDR1 SGDLS and CDR2 YYNGEE come from the germline V gene. CDR3 sequence (DNA): TGTGCCAGCAGCGTAGGTGGTAGCTCGTGGGAGCAGTACTTC. It translates to CASSVGGSSWEQYF.

This clonotype showed up just a few times. The chain uses TRBV24-1 and TRBJ1-2; 9 bases line up with TRBD1. Germline-derived CDR1 and CDR2 are KGHDR and SFDVKD. J lost 8 bases, V lost 5 bases, and 8 bases had no gene match. The CDR3 runs 14 residues. The CDR3 region has the DNA TGTGCCACCAGTGCTCGGACAGGGGACGGCGGCTACACCTTC. It is translated as CATSARTGDGGYTF.

The CDR3 bases are TGTGCCAGCAGCCCCGGGACTAGCGGGATGGCAGAGACCCAGTACTTC. Amino acids: CASSPGTSGMAETQYF. This chain connects TRBV11-2 to TRBJ2-7; 13 nucleotides agree with TRBD2. The assigned J gene may be wrong: the sequence end matches TRBJ2-5 better. The CDR3 has 16 amino acids. Germline values: CDR1 SGHAT, CDR2 FQNNGV.

There are a few counts of this clonotype. This rearrangement joins TRBV29-1 to TRBJ2-5; possible D gene TRBD2, 5 bases. The V and J ends lost 2 bases and 3 bases respectively, with 7 bases between them. The CDR3 is 12 amino acids. Germline-derived CDR1 and CDR2 are SQVTM and ANQGSEA. The CDR3 spells CSVERGEETQYF. The CDR3 DNA is TGCAGCGTTGAACGGGGAGAAGAGACCCAGTACTTC.

The chain links TRBV28 to TRBJ2-7, with 8 bases aligning to TRBD2. V lost 8 bases to trimming and J lost 2 bases; unmatched junction nucleotides: 14. Germline CDR1 MDHEN, CDR2 SYDVKM. CDR3 length: 16 amino acids. This CDR3 is CASSSRGGRLPYEQYF. The CDR3 DNA is TGTGCCAGCTCCTCGCGCGGGGGGAGGCTTCCCTACGAGCAGTACTTC.

This clonotype was observed a few times. The J gene is TRBJ2-7, the V gene TRBV29-1; 7 bases fit TRBD2. The length of the CDR3 is 13 residues. The germline V gene encodes CDR1 SQVTM and CDR2 ANQGSEA. The trim removed 3 bases at V and 3 bases at J, leaving 5 bases unmatched. Written as DNA, the CDR3 is TGCAGCGTTGACGGCAGGGAGGGCTACGAGCAGTACTTC. Translated: CSVDGREGYEQYF.

V and J are TRBV28 and TRBJ1-2, with D unclear. Germline V gene lookup returns CDR1 MDHEN and CDR2 SYDVKM. V lost 8 bases to trimming and J lost 4 bases, with 8 bases between them. The CDR3 is made up of 11 amino acids. CDR3 DNA sequence: TGTGCCAGCGACTCTCTCTATGGCTACACCTTC. It codes for CASDSLYGYTF.

The J gene is TRBJ2-1, the V gene TRBV3-1, with D unresolved. Germline lookup yields CDR1 LGHDT and CDR2 YNNKEL (reference sequence). The CDR3 covers 13 residues. The V end lost 1 base, the J end lost 10 bases, and 11 bases lay between the germline ends. This chain's CDR3 is CASSQGGRGEQFF. The DNA of the CDR3 is TGTGCCAGCAGCCAAGGCGGTAGAGGCGAGCAGTTCTTC.

The chain links TRBV7-2 to TRBJ2-1; 11 bases fit TRBD2. CDR3 length: 17 residues. CDR1 and CDR2 from the germline V gene are SGHTA and FQGNSA. V lost 5 bases and J lost 5; bases outside the gene matches: 11. The CDR3, as DNA: TGTGCCAGCAGCCCGCCTAGCGGGAGGAGTTGGAACAATGAGCAGTTCTTC. Translating it yields CASSPPSGRSWNNEQFF.

A few counts support this clonotype. The V gene is TRBV20-1, the J gene TRBJ2-5, with a possible D match to TRBD2 (6 bases). The J call may be faulty, since TRBJ2-7 better matches the DNA end. CDR3 length: 14 amino acids. Germline CDR1 and CDR2: DFQATT and SNEGSKA (reference sequence). CDR3 residues: CSAALRETTFEQYF. DNA of the CDR3: TGCAGTGCTGCTCTGCGGGAAACGACGTTCGAGCAGTACTTC.

This clonotype came up a few times. The chain uses TRBV5-1 and TRBJ2-7, with D perhaps TRBD2 (5 bases). CDR1 is SGHRS and CDR2 is YFSETQ in the germline V gene. The CDR3 is made up of 13 amino acids. V lost 0 bases and J 6 bases, leaving 10 bases between the germline ends. The CDR3 coding sequence is TGCGCCAGCAGCTTGGGAGGGTTGTCCGAGCAGTACTTC. Translating it yields CASSLGGLSEQYF.

The chain uses TRBV6-5 and TRBJ1-1; D gene unclear. This CDR3 is built from 14 residues. Trimming stripped 0 bases from V and 1 base from J, with 6 bases between. The germline CDR1 and CDR2 sequences are MNHEY and SVGAGI. The CDR3 loop is CASSYSPPNTEAFF. The CDR3 nucleotides read TGTGCCAGCAGTTACTCCCCGCCGAACACTGAAGCTTTCTTT.

V usage is TRBV5-1 and J usage is TRBJ2-4; tentatively, D is TRBD2 (6 bases). This CDR3 comprises 12 residues. V was cut by 4 bases and J by 9 bases, with 11 bases left in between. Looked up from germline, CDR1 is SGHRS and CDR2 is YFSETQ. The CDR3 DNA reads TGCGCCAGCAGCCCCAGGCGGGGCATTCAGTACTTC. Its translation is CASSPRRGIQYF.

This clonotype has just one count. V and J are TRBV12-3 or TRBV12-4 and TRBJ1-4, with 7 bases lining up with TRBD1. V shed 7 bases, J shed 4 bases, and the junction held 3 bases outside the gene matches. CDR3 length: 13 amino acids. CDR3 sequence reads: CASTQGNNEKLFF. CDR3 nucleotides: TGTGCCAGCACACAGGGGAATAATGAAAAACTGTTTTTT.

This clonotype was observed a handful of times. This rearrangement joins TRBV27 to TRBJ2-7; D is tentatively TRBD1 or TRBD2 (5 bases each). Trimming removed 3 bases from V and 2 bases from J, with 14 bases in between. The CDR3 runs to 15 residues. CDR1 is MNHEY, CDR2 SMNVEV, per germline (reference sequence). CDR3 region: CASSFVGPSTYEQYF. DNA for the CDR3: TGTGCCAGCAGTTTCGTGGGACCGAGCACCTACGAGCAGTACTTC.

The chain recombines TRBV20-1 with TRBJ2-5; 9 bases are a match to TRBD1. Looked up from germline, CDR1 is DFQATT and CDR2 is SNEGSKA (reference sequence). The ends lost 0 bases at V and 5 bases at J; junction bases unmatched: 10. The CDR3 is made up of 16 amino acids. The DNA of the CDR3 is TGCAGTGCTAGAGATTCTGGACAGGGGTATTCGGAGACCCAGTACTTC. Its translation: CSARDSGQGYSETQYF.

The V and J genes are TRBV11-1 and TRBJ2-3; 7 bases align to TRBD2. The length of the CDR3 is 16 residues. With 5 bases clipped from V and 2 bases from J, the junction kept 10 bases outside the gene matches. Germline-derived CDR1 and CDR2 are SGHAT and FQDESV (reference sequence). CDR3 residues: CASSAVSSGLTDTQYF. The CDR3 bases are TGTGCCAGCAGCGCCGTGTCTAGCGGACTCACAGATACGCAGTATTTT.

The V gene is TRBV6-1, the J gene TRBJ1-2, with TRBD1 matching 9 bases. Unmatched junction bases numbered 7, after V lost 7 bases and J lost 4 bases. Per the germline V gene, CDR1 is MNHNS and CDR2 is SASEGT. The CDR3 extends over 14 amino acids. The CDR3 DNA sequence: TGTGCCAGCAACGCCGGGACAGGGCTCTATGGCTACACCTTC. The encoded protein is CASNAGTGLYGYTF.

The chain joins TRBV12-5 to TRBJ1-1, with D maybe TRBD1 (6 bases). V gave up 7 bases and J gave up 1 base, with 16 bases separating them. Germline CDR1 is LGHNT and CDR2 is FRNRAP. The CDR3 is 15 amino acids. CDR3 nucleotides: TGTGCTAGTGCCGCGGGACAAATAGAGAACACTGAAGCTTTCTTT. It encodes CASAAGQIENTEAFF.